The T cell receptor beta chain described here comes from a study of T cell responses to AZD1222 COVID-19 vaccine. General study results and limits: Reportedly, nearly half the spike-specific TCRs target unmutated variant regions.

TCRdb's copy holds only in-frame clones and misses some; the assay was immunoSEQ multiplex PCR. Here the sample spans 90,000 to 120,000 clones, approximately 89% being singletons. Germline V gene sequence: CDR1 MNHEY, CDR2 SVGEGT. The CDR3 extends over 13 amino acids. The V and J ends lost 2 bases and 6 bases respectively, with 10 bases between them. Remarks on this clone: Its antigen is unidentified.

The rearrangement uses TRBV6-2 or TRBV6-3 and TRBJ1-2; D remains ambiguous. Sample: peripheral blood, taken on day 0 of MenACWY control vaccination. The sequence derives from an adult in good health. CDR3 nucleotides: TGTGCCAGCAGTTACGTTGTGCGGGATGGCTACACCTTC. Its protein product is CASSYVVRDGYTF.